One sample yielded the 21 T cell receptor beta chains listed below, sequenced in a study of cytomegalovirus exposure and HLA in healthy donors. Both 60 Vbeta primers and 13 Jbeta primers went into the PCR. Clones were read by immunoSEQ multiplex PCR, and TCRdb kept only the in-frame ones, dropping some. The sample has fewer than 95,000 clones. The sample comprised PBMCs. These receptors were taken from a woman aged 40 to 50 in good health and CMV-seropositive.

The chain employs TRBV19 and TRBJ2-5, with 7 bases matching TRBD2. Judging by the DNA end, TRBJ2-7 fits better; the J call may be wrong. The CDR3 has 16 amino acids. Germline V gene data show CDR1 as LNHDA and CDR2 as SQIVND (reference sequence). The CDR3 spells CASSINFERGSYEQYF. In nucleotides, the CDR3 is TGTGCCAGTAGTATTAATTTTGAGCGGGGATCTTACGAGCAGTACTTC.

The genes are TRBV9 and TRBJ2-3, with 10 nucleotides matching TRBD2. V lost 4 bases to trimming and J lost 0 bases; unmatched junction nucleotides: 2. The CDR3 is made up of 15 amino acids. Germline V gene data show CDR1 as SGDLS and CDR2 as YYNGEE. CDR3 region: CASSTSGVSTDTQYF. The CDR3 nucleotides read TGTGCCAGCAGCACTAGCGGGGTTAGCACAGATACGCAGTATTTT.

The rearrangement links TRBV6-1 to TRBJ2-7, with a possible D match to TRBD2 (6 bases). The CDR3 length is 15 residues. V was pared by 3 bases and J by 4 bases, with 16 bases between. Germline assignment: CDR1 MNHNS and CDR2 SASEGT. CDR3 nucleotide sequence: TGTGCCAGCAGTGAGGAGGGACCCACTCCTTACGAGCAGTACTTC. Translation: CASSEEGPTPYEQYF.

The CDR3 spells CASSLGPTGDEKLFF. In nucleotides, the CDR3 is TGTGCCAGCAGCTTGGGGCCCACAGGGGACGAAAAACTGTTTTTT. The chain recombines TRBV5-5 with TRBJ1-4; 7 bases agree with TRBD1. The CDR3 covers 15 residues. Trimming took 0 bases from V and 8 from J; bases not matched to a gene: 7. Per germline, CDR1 SGHKS and CDR2 YYEKEE (reference sequence).

The V call is TRBV4-2, the J call TRBJ2-7, with D perhaps TRBD2 (7 bases). Germline V gene sequence: CDR1 LGHNA, CDR2 YNFKEQ. V lost 1 base to trimming and J lost 6 bases, with 16 bases between them. The CDR3 is made up of 15 amino acids. CDR3 bases: TGTGCCAGCAGCCAAGTATGGGGGGGCGGGGCCGAGCAGTACTTC. Amino acid sequence: CASSQVWGGGAEQYF.

The CDR3 DNA is TGTGCCAGCAGTGCGGGGGAGTACAATGAGCAGTTCTTC. This translates into CASSAGEYNEQFF. This chain uses TRBV6-4 with TRBJ2-1; D is possibly TRBD2 (6 bases). Per the germline V gene, CDR1 is MRHNA and CDR2 is SNTAGT. With 4 bases removed from V and 4 bases from J, the gap between germline ends came to 8 bases. CDR3 length: 13 amino acids.

This sequence joins TRBV10-3 and TRBJ2-7; D remains unclear. Germline V lookup: CDR1 ENHRY, CDR2 SYGVKD. Trimming removed 0 bases from V and 6 bases from J, with 9 bases in between. The CDR3 totals 13 residues. The CDR3 DNA is TGTGCCATCAGTGAGTCTAAAGCCACCGAGCAGTACTTC. The encoded protein is CAISESKATEQYF.

The J gene is TRBJ2-1, the V gene TRBV7-8; unclear D gene. Germline V lookup: CDR1 SGHVS, CDR2 FQNEAQ. Deletions cut 5 bases from V and 5 bases from J, with 13 bases between. The CDR3 sequence is 14 residues long. The CDR3 region has the DNA TGTGCCAGCAGCCCCGTCCGGGTTAACAATGAGCAGTTCTTC. As protein: CASSPVRVNNEQFF.

The chain carries TRBV28 and TRBJ2-5; no firm D call. The end of the DNA is better explained by TRBJ2-7, so the J call may be wrong. Germline CDR1 is MDHEN and CDR2 is SYDVKM. The CDR3 is 13 residues long. The CDR3 coding sequence is TGTGCCAGCAGTTTGCTGACTGCCTACGAGCAGTACTTC. Translating gives CASSLLTAYEQYF.

The chain combines TRBV27 with TRBJ2-4, with TRBD2 identical over 9 bases. The V segment lost 0 bases and the J segment 10 bases; nucleotides outside the gene matches: 4. Germline CDR1 is MNHEY and CDR2 is SMNVEV (reference sequence). This CDR3 spans 14 amino acids. The CDR3 region has the DNA TGTGCCAGCAGTTTATCGGCGGGAGGGGCGATTCAGTACTTC. Its protein is CASSLSAGGAIQYF.

The chain carries TRBV7-8 and TRBJ2-7, with 10 positions matching TRBD1. Germline V gene data show CDR1 as SGHVS and CDR2 as FQNEAQ. Trimming cost V 4 bases and J 6 bases; bases outside gene matches: 6. The CDR3 is 14 residues long. CDR3 coding DNA: TGTGCCAGCAGCTCTGGACAGGGGGGCGGCGAGCAGTACTTC. Its protein is CASSSGQGGGEQYF.

This chain joins TRBV7-2 and TRBJ1-2, with D uncertain. Germline assignment: CDR1 SGHTA and CDR2 FQGNSA. This CDR3 spans 14 amino acids. The germline V and J ends were trimmed by 1 base and 9 bases, with 15 bases remaining between them. The CDR3 nucleotides read TGTGCCAGCAGCTTAGGTGGGAGGACGAGGAGCTACACCTTC. It is translated as CASSLGGRTRSYTF.

This chain connects TRBV18 to TRBJ2-5, with a possible D match to TRBD2 (6 bases). The J call is doubtful: the DNA matches TRBJ2-7 better. Germline CDR1 reads KGHSH; CDR2 reads LQKENI. This CDR3 is built from 15 residues. Here the CDR3 reads CASSPGTLNGYEQYF. CDR3 DNA: TGTGCCAGCTCTCCCGGGACTCTCAACGGGTACGAGCAGTACTTC.

The V gene is TRBV30, the J gene TRBJ1-1; D uncertain. The germline V and J ends were trimmed by 3 bases and 5 bases, with 13 bases remaining between them. CDR3 length: 13 residues. Germline V gene lookup returns CDR1 GTSNPN and CDR2 SVGIG (reference sequence). The CDR3 bases are TGTGCCTGGAGCCCAGCGGGCGGAACTGAAGCTTTCTTT. This codes for CAWSPAGGTEAFF.

The genes are TRBV4-1 and TRBJ2-1; unclear D gene. CDR1 MGHRA and CDR2 YSYEKL come from the germline V gene. V lost 2 bases to trimming and J lost 8 bases, with 10 bases between them. The CDR3 is 13 residues long. The CDR3 region has the DNA TGCGCCAGCAGCCAATTTAGAGCTGATGAGCAGTTCTTC. This codes for CASSQFRADEQFF.

The rearrangement links TRBV4-1 to TRBJ2-1, with a weak D call TRBD1 (6 bases). This CDR3 is built from 15 residues. V was pared by 3 bases and J by 4 bases, with 13 bases between. Looked up from germline, CDR1 is MGHRA and CDR2 is YSYEKL. CDR3 sequence: CASSHFRDKYNEQFF. In DNA form, the CDR3 reads TGCGCCAGCAGCCATTTCCGGGACAAGTACAATGAGCAGTTCTTC.

This chain connects TRBV28 to TRBJ2-1; possible D gene TRBD1, 6 bases. Trimming shortened V by 8 bases and J by 4 bases, and 9 bases separated the two germline ends. This CDR3 comprises 12 residues. Looked up from germline, CDR1 is MDHEN and CDR2 is SYDVKM. The CDR3 DNA is TGTGCCAGCCATGACAGGTACAATGAGCAGTTCTTC. It encodes CASHDRYNEQFF.

V and J are TRBV2 and TRBJ2-3, with TRBD1 identical over 8 bases. The J segment lost 5 bases and the V segment lost 1 base, leaving 5 bases of the junction unmatched. The CDR3 length is 15 residues. The V gene's germline CDR1 is SNHLY and CDR2 FYNNEI. CDR3 DNA sequence: TGTGCCAGCAGTGAAGAGGACAGGGTGAAAGATACGCAGTATTTT. Translating gives CASSEEDRVKDTQYF.

The rearrangement joins TRBV6-1 to TRBJ2-5; 11 bases line up with TRBD2. Germline V gene data show CDR1 as MNHNS and CDR2 as SASEGT. The CDR3 sequence is 16 residues long. The V segment lost 3 bases and the J segment 5 bases; nucleotides outside the gene matches: 8. DNA for the CDR3: TGTGCCAGCAGTGAGCTCACTAGCGGGAGTCGGGAGACCCAGTACTTC. This encodes CASSELTSGSRETQYF.

This chain uses TRBV25-1 with TRBJ2-3; D unclear. This CDR3 region has 13 residues. V was cut by 5 bases and J by 1 base, with 7 bases left in between. Germline V gene data show CDR1 as MGHDK and CDR2 as SYGVNS. The CDR3 spells CASSLQGTDTQYF. The CDR3 coding sequence is TGTGCCAGCAGTTTGCAGGGCACAGATACGCAGTATTTT.

V and J are TRBV18 and TRBJ2-1; TRBD2 matches at 7 bases. With 2 bases clipped from V and 3 bases from J, the junction kept 10 bases outside the gene matches. The CDR3 sequence is 17 residues long. Germline V CDR1 and CDR2: KGHSH, LQKENI. The CDR3 bases are TGTGCCAGCTCACCAGCATTTTTTGGCGGGAGCTACAATGAGCAGTTCTTC. It encodes CASSPAFFGGSYNEQFF. Full variable domain (missing parts from reference TRBV18 and TRBJ2-1): NAGVMQNPRHLVRRRGQEARLRCSPMKGHSHVYWYRQLPEEGLKFMVYLQKENIIDESGMPKERFSAEFPKEGPSILRIQQVVRGDSAAYFCASSPAFFGGSYNEQFFGPGTRLTVL.